This T cell receptor beta chain was observed in a study of blood T cell repertoires in COVID-19. Profiled with immunoSEQ multiplex PCR; TCRdb holds only in-frame clones, not every one. The table has 120,000 to 150,000 clones, roughly 88% seen once. Per the germline V gene, CDR1 is SGHAT and CDR2 is FQNNGV. CDR3 length: 13 residues. V was cut by 5 bases and J by 0 bases, with 7 bases left in between. The J gene is TRBJ1-1, the V gene TRBV11-2, with a weak D call TRBD1 (5 bases). This receptor was obtained from a woman aged 60 to 75 with acute or convalescent COVID-19. The sequenced sample consisted of peripheral blood. CDR3 nucleotides: TGTGCCAGCAGCCGACAGTTGAACACTGAAGCTTTCTTT. It codes for CASSRQLNTEAFF.